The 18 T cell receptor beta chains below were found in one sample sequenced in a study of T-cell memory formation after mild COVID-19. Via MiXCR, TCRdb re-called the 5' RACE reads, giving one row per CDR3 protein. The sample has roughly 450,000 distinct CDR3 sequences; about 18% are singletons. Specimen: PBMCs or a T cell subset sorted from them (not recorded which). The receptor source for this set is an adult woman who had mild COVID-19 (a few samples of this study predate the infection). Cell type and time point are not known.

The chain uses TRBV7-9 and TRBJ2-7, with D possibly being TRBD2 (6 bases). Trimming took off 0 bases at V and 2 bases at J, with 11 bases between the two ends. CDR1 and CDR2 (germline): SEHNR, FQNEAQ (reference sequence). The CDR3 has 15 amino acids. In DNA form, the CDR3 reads TGTGCCAGCAGCTTAGCAGTCGGGAGCGCCTACGAGCAGTACTTC. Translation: CASSLAVGSAYEQYF.

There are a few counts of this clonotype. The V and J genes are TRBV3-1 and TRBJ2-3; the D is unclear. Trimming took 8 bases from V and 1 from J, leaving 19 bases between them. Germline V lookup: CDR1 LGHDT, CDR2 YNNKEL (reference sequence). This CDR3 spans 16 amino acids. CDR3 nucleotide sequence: TGTGCCAGCCACGAAGGCTGGCCCCGGGGCACAGATACGCAGTATTTT. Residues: CASHEGWPRGTDTQYF.

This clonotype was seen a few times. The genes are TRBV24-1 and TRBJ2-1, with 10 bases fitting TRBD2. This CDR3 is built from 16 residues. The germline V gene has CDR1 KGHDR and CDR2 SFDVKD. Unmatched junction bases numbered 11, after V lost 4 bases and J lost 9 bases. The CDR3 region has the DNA TGTGCCACCAGTGACGCAACCGGGACTAGCGTACGTGAGCAGTTCTTC. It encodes CATSDATGTSVREQFF.

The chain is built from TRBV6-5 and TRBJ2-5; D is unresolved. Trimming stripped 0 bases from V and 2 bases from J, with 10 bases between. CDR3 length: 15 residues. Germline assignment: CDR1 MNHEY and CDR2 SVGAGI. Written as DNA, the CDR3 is TGTGCCAGCAGTTACTCGACCCGAGGACAAGAGACCCAGTACTTC. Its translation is CASSYSTRGQETQYF.

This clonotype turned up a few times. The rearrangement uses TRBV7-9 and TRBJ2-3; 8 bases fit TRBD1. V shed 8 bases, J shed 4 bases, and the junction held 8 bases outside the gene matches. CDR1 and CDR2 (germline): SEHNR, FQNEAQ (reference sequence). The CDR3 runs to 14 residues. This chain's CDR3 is CASARAGGADTQYF. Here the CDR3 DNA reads TGTGCCAGCGCGAGGGCAGGGGGCGCAGATACGCAGTATTTT.

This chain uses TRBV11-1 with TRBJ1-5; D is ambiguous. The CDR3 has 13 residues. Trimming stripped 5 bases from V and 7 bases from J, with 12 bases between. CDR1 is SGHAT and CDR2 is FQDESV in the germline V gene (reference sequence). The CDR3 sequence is CASSPSDRQPQHF. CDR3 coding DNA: TGTGCCAGCAGCCCTTCAGATCGCCAGCCCCAGCATTTT.

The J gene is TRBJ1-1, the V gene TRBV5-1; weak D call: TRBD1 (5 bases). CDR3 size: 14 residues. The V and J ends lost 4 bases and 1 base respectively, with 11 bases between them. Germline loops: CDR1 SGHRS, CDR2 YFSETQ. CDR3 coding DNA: TGCGCCAGCAGCAAATACGGGGCGAACACTGAAGCTTTCTTT. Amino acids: CASSKYGANTEAFF.

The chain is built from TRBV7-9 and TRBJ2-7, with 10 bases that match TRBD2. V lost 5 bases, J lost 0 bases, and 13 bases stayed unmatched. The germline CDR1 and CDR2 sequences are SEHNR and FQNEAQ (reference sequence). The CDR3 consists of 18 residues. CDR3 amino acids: CASSDPRTSGRNSYEQYF. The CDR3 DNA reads TGTGCCAGCAGCGATCCCAGGACTAGCGGAAGGAACTCCTACGAGCAGTACTTC.

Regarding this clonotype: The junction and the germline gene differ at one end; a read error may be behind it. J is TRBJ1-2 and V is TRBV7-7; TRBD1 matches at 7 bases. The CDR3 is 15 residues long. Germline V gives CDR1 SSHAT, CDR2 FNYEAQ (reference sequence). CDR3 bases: TGTGCTAGCAGCTCAGGAGGACAGGATCACTATGGCTACACCTTC. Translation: CASSSGGQDHYGYTF.

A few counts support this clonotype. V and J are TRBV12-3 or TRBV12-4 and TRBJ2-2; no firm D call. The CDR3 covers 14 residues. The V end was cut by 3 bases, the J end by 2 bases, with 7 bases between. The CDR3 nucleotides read TGTGCCAGCAGTTTTTGGGTTAACACCGGGGAGCTGTTTTTT. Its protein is CASSFWVNTGELFF.

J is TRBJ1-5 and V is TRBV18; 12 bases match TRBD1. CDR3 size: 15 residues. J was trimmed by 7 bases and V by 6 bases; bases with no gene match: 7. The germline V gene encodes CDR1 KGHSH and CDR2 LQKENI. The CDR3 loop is CASSPIGTGGQPQHF. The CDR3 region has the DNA TGTGCCAGCTCTCCGATTGGGACAGGGGGCCAGCCCCAGCATTTT.

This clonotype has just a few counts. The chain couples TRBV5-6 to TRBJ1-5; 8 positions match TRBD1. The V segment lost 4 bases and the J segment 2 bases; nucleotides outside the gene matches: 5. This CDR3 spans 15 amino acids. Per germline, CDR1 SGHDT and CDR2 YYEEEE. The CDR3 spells CASSARGPGNQPQHF. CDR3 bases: TGTGCCAGCAGCGCCAGGGGGCCGGGCAATCAGCCCCAGCATTTT. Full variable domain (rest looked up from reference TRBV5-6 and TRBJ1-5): DAGVTQSPTHLIKTRGQQVTLRCSPKSGHDTVSWYQQALGQGPQFIFQYYEEEERQRGNFPDRFSGHQFPNYSSELNVNALLLGDSALYLCASSARGPGNQPQHFGDGTRLSIL.

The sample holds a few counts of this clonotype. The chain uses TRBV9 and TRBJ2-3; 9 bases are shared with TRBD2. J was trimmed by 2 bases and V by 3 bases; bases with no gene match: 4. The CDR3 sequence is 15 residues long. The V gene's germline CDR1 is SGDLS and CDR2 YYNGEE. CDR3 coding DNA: TGTGCCAGCAGCGCGCTAGCGGGAACCACAGATACGCAGTATTTT. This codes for CASSALAGTTDTQYF.

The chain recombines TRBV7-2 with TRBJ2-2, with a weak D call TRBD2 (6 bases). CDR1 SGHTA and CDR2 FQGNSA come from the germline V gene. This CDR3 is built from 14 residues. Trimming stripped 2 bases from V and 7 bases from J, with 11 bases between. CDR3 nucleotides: TGTGCCAGCAGCTTAATAGCGGCCGACGGGGAGCTGTTTTTT. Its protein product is CASSLIAADGELFF.

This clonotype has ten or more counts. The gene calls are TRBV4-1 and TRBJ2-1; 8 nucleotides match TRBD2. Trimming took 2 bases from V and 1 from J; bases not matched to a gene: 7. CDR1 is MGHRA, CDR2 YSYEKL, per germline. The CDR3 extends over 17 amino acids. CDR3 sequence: CASSQPSRGASYNEQFF. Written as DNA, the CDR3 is TGCGCCAGCAGCCAACCCTCGCGGGGGGCGTCCTACAATGAGCAGTTCTTC.

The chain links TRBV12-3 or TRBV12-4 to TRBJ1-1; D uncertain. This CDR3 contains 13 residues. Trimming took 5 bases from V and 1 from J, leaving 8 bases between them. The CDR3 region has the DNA TGTGCCAGCAGTAGGACTTGGAACACTGAAGCTTTCTTT. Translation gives CASSRTWNTEAFF.

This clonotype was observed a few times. The CDR3 sequence is CASSEGRRGGDTEETQYF. Here the CDR3 DNA reads TGTGCCAGCAGCGAGGGGAGGCGGGGGGGCGATACCGAAGAGACCCAGTACTTC. The chain is built from TRBV9 and TRBJ2-5, with 9 bases aligning to TRBD2. CDR3 size: 18 residues. Germline V gives CDR1 SGDLS, CDR2 YYNGEE. Germline trimming cut 3 bases from V and 3 bases from J; bases unmatched to any gene: 15.

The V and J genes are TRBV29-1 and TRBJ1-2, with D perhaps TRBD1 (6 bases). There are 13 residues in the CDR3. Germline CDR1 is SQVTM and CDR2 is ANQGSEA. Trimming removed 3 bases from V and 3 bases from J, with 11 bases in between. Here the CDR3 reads CSVEDRVHYGYTF. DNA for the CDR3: TGCAGCGTTGAGGACAGAGTTCACTATGGCTACACCTTC.